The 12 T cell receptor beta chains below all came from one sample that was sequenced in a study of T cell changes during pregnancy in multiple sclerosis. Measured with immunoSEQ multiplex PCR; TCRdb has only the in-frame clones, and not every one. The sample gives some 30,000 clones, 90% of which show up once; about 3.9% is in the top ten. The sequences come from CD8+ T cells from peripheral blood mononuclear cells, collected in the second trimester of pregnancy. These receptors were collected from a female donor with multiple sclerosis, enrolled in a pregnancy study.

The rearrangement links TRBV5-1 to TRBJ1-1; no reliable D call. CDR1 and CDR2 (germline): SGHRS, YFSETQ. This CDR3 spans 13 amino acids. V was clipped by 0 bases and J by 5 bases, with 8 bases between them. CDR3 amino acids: CASSLAVLTEAFF. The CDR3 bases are TGCGCCAGCAGCTTGGCTGTGTTAACTGAAGCTTTCTTT.

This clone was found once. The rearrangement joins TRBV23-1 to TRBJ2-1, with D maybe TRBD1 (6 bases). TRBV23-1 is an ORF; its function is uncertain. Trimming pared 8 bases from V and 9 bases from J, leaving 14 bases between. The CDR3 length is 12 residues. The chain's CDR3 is CASRTGRGEQFF. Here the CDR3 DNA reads TGCGCCAGCCGTACAGGGCGAGGTGAGCAGTTCTTC.

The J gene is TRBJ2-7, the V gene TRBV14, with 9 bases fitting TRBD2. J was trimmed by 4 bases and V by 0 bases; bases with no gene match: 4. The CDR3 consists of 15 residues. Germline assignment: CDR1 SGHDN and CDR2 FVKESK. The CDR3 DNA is TGTGCCAGCAGCCAAGACCCGGGACTAGCTTACGAGCAGTACTTC. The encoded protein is CASSQDPGLAYEQYF.

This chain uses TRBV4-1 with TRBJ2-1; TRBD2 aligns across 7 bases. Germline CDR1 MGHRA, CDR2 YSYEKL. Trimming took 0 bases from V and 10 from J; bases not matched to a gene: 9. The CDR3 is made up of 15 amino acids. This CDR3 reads CASSQERLAAGEQFF. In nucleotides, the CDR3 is TGCGCCAGCAGCCAAGAACGCCTAGCGGCCGGAGAGCAGTTCTTC.

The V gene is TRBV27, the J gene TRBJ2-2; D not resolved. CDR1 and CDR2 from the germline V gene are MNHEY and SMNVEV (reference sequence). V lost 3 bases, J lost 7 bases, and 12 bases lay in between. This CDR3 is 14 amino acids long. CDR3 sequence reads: CASSFPAFGGELFF. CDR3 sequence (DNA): TGTGCCAGCAGTTTCCCCGCTTTCGGCGGGGAGCTGTTTTTT.

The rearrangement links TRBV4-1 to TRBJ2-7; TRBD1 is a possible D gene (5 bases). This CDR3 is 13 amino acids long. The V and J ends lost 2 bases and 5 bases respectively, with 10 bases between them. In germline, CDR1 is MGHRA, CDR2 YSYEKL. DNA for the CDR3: TGCGCCAGCAGCCAATTACCCAGGGACGAGCAGTACTTC. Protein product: CASSQLPRDEQYF.

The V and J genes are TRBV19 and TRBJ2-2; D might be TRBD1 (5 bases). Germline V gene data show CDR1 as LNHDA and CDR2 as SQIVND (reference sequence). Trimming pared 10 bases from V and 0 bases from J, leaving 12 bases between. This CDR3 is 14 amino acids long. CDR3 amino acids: CATLDRSNTGELFF. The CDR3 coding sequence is TGTGCCACCCTCGACAGATCGAACACCGGGGAGCTGTTTTTT.

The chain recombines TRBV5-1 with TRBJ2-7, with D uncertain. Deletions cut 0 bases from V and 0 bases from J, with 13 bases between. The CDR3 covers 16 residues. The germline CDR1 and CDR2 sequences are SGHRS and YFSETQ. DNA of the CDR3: TGCGCCAGCAGCTTGGAGGCCAGGTCGAGCTCCTACGAGCAGTACTTC. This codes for CASSLEARSSSYEQYF.

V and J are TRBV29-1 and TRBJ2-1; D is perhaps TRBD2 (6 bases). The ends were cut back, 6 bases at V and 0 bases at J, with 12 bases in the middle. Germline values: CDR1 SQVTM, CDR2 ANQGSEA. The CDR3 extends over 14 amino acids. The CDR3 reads CSVHSGFSYNEQFF. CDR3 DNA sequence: TGCAGCGTCCACAGCGGGTTCTCCTACAATGAGCAGTTCTTC.

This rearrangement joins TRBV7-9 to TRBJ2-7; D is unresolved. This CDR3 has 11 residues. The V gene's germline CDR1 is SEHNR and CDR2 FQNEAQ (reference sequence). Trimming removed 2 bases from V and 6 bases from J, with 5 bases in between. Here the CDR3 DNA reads TGTGCCAGCAGCTTATCGGGCGAGCAGTACTTC. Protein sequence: CASSLSGEQYF.

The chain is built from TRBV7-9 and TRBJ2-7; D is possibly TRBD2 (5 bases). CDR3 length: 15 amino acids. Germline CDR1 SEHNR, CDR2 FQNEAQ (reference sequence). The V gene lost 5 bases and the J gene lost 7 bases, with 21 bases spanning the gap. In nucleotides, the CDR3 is TGTGCCAGCAGCGGCCGACACCCCAACCGGGATGAGCAGTACTTC. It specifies CASSGRHPNRDEQYF. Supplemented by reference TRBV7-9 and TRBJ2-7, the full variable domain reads DTGVSQNPRHKITKRGQNVTFRCDPISEHNRLYWYRQTLGQGPEFLTYFQNEAQLEKSRLLSDRFSAERPKGSFSTLEIQRTEQGDSAMYLCASSGRHPNRDEQYFGPGTRLTVT.

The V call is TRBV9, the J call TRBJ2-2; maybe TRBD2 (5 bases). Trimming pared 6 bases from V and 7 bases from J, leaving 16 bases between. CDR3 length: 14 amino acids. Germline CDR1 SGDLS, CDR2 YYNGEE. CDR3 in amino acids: CASTGRGTIGELFF. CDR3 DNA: TGTGCCAGCACCGGTCGGGGAACGATCGGGGAGCTGTTTTTT.